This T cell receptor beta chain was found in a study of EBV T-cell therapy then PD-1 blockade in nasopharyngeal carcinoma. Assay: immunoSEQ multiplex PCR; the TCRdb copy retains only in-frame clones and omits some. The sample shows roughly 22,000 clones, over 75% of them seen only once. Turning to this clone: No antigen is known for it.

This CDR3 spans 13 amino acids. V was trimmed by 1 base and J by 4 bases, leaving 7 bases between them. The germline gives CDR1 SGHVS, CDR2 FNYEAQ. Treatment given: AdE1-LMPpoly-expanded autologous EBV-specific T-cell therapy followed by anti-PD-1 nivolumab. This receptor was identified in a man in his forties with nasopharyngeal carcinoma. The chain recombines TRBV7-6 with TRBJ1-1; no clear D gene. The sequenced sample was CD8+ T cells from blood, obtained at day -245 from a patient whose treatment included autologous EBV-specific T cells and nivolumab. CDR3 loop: CASSLGIRTEAFF. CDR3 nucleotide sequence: TGTGCCAGCAGCTTAGGGATTCGCACTGAAGCTTTCTTT.